This T cell receptor beta chain originates from a study of CD8+CD57+ T cells in acquired aplastic anemia. Patients who underwent sequencing had shown CD8+CD57+ cell expansion by flow cytometry. Blood came from patients not yet given any therapy. V was clipped by 1 base and J by 4 bases, with 10 bases between them. Germline V gene data show CDR1 as SQVTM and CDR2 as ANQGSEA. This CDR3 contains 13 residues. Profiling that covered TCR beta VDJ and CDR3 relied on genomic DNA as its template. Via MiXCR, TCRdb re-called the reads, giving one row per CDR3 protein. The sample holds more than 150,000 distinct CDR3 sequences; 48% are singletons and the top ten take over 10%.

Sequencing input: sorted CD4+, CD8+, or CD8+CD57+ T cells (not recorded which) from PBMCs. The TCR comes from a human donor with aplastic anemia. The chain recombines TRBV29-1 with TRBJ2-5; D not certain. CDR3 sequence: CSVEGLSRETQYF. The CDR3 nucleotides read TGCAGCGTTGAAGGGCTCAGTCGAGAGACCCAGTACTTC. The full variable domain, rest sourced from reference TRBV29-1 and TRBJ2-5, is SAVISQKPSRDICQRGTSLTIQCQVDSQVTMMFWYRQQPGQSLTLIATANQGSEATYESGFVIDKFPISRPNLTFSTLTVSNMSPEDSSIYLCSVEGLSRETQYFGPGTRLLVL.